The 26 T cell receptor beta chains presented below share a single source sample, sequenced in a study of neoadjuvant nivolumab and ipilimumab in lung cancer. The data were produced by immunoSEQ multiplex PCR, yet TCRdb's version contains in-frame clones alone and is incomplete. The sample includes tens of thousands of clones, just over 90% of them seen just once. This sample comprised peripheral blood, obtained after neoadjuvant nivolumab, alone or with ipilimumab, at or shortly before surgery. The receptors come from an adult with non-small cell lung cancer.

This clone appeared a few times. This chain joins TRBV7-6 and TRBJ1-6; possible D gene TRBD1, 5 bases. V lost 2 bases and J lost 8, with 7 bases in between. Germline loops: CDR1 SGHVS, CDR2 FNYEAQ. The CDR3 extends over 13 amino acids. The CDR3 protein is CASSLWGDSPLHF. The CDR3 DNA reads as TGTGCCAGCAGCTTATGGGGGGATTCACCCCTCCACTTT. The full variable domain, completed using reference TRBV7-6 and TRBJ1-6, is GAGVSQSPRYKVTKRGQDVALRCDPISGHVSLYWYRQALGQGPEFLTYFNYEAQQDKSGLPNDRFSAERPEGSISTLTIQRTEQRDSAMYRCASSLWGDSPLHFGNGTRLTVT.

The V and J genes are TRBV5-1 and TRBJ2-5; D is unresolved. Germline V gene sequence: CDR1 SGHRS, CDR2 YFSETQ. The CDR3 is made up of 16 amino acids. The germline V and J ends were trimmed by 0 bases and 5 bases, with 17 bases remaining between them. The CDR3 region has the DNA TGCGCCAGCAGCTTGGCCACAGACGTAAGATCGGAGACCCAGTACTTC. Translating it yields CASSLATDVRSETQYF.

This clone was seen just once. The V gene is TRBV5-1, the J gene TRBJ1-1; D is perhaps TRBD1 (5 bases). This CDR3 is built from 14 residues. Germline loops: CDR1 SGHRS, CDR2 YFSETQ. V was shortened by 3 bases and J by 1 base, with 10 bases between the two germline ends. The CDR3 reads CASSWGRGNTEAFF. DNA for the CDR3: TGCGCCAGCAGCTGGGGGAGGGGGAACACTGAAGCTTTCTTT.

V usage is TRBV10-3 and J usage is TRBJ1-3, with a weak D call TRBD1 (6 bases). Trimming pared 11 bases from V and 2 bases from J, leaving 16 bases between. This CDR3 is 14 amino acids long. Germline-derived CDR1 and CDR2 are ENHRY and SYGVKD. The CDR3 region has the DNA TGTGCCGCAACAGGGAGGCCTGCTGGAAACACCATATATTTT. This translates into CAATGRPAGNTIYF.

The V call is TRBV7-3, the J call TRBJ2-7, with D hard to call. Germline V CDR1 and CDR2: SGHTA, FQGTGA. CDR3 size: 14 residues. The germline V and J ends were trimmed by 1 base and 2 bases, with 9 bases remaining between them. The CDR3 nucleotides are TGTGCCAGCAGCTTAATGGACGGTCCCTACGAGCAGTACTTC. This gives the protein CASSLMDGPYEQYF.

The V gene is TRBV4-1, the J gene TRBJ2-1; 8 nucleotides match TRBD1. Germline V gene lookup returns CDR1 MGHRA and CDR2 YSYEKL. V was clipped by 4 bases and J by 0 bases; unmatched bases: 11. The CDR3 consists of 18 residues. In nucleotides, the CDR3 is TGCGCCAGCAGCCCGCGGACAGGGTCCCGTAGCTCCTACAATGAGCAGTTCTTC. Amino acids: CASSPRTGSRSSYNEQFF.

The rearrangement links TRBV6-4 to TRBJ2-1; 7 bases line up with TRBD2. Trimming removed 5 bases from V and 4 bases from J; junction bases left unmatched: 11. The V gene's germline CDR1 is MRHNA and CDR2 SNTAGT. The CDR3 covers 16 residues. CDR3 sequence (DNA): TGTGCCAGCAGTCCGTCTTTTGGCGGGGGTTACAATGAGCAGTTCTTC. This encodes CASSPSFGGGYNEQFF.

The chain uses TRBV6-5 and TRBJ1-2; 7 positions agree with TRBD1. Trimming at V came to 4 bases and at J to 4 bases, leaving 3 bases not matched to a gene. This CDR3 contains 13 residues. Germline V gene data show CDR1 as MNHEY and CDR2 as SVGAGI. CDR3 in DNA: TGTGCCAGCAGTTTTCAGGGGGGCTATGGCTACACCTTC. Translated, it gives CASSFQGGYGYTF.

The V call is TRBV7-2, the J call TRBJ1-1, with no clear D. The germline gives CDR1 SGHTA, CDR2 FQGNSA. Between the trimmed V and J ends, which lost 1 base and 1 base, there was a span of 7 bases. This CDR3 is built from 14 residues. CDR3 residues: CASSLDPSNTEAFF. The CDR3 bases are TGTGCCAGCAGCTTAGACCCATCGAACACTGAAGCTTTCTTT.

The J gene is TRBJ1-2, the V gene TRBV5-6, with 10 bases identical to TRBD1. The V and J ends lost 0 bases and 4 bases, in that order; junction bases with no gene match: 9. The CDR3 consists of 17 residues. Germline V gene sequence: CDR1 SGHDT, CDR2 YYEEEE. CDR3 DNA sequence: TGTGCCAGCAGCTTGGTTAGGGTGACAGGGGGCGGCTATGGCTACACCTTC. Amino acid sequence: CASSLVRVTGGGYGYTF.

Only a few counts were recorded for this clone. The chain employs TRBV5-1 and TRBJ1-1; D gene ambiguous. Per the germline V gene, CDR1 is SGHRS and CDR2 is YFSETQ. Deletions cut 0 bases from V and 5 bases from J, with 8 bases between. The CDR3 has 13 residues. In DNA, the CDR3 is TGCGCCAGCAGCTTGGCCTTCTTAACTGAAGCTTTCTTT. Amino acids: CASSLAFLTEAFF.

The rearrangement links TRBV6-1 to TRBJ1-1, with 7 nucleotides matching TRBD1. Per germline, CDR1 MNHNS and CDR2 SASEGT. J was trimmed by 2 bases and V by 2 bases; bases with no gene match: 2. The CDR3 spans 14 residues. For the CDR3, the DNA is TGTGCCAGCAGTGAACAGGGGGGCAACACTGAAGCTTTCTTT. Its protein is CASSEQGGNTEAFF.

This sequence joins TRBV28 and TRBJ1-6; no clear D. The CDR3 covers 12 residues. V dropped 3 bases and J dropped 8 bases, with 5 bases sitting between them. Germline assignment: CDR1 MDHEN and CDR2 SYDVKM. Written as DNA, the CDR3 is TGTGCCAGCAGTTTCCGCCATTCACCCCTCCACTTT. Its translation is CASSFRHSPLHF.

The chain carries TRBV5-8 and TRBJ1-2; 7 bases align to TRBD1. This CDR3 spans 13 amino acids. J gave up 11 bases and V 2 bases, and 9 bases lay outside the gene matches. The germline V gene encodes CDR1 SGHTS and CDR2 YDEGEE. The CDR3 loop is CASSLFRTGRYTF. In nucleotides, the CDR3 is TGTGCCAGCAGCTTATTCCGGACAGGCAGGTACACCTTC.

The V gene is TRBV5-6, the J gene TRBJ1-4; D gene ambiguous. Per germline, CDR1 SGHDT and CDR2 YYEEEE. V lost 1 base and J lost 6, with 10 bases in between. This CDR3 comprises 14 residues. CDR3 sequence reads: CASSLTARYEKLFF. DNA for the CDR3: TGTGCCAGCAGCTTGACAGCTCGATATGAAAAACTGTTTTTT.

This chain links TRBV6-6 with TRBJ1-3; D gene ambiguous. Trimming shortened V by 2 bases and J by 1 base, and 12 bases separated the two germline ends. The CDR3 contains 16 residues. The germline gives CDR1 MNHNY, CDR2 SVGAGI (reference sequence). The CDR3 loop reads CASSYLRTVSGNTIYF. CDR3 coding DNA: TGTGCCAGCAGTTACCTTCGAACAGTTTCTGGAAACACCATATATTTT.

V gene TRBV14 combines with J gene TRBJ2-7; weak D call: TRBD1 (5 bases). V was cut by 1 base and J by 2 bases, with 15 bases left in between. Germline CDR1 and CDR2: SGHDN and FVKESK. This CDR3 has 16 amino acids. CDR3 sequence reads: CASSQVVGAGTYEQYF. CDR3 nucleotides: TGTGCCAGCAGCCAAGTTGTAGGGGCTGGAACCTACGAGCAGTACTTC.

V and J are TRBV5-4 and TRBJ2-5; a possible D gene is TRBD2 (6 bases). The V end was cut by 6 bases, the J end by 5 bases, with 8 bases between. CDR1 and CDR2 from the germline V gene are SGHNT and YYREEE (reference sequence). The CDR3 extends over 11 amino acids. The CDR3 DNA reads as TGTGCCAGCATGGCGGGGGAGACCCAGTACTTC. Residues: CASMAGETQYF. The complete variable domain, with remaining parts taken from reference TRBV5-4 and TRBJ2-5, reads ETGVTQSPTHLIKTRGQQVTLRCSSQSGHNTVSWYQQALGQGPQFIFQYYREEENGRGNFPPRFSGLQFPNYSSELNVNALELDDSALYLCASMAGETQYFGPGTRLLVL.

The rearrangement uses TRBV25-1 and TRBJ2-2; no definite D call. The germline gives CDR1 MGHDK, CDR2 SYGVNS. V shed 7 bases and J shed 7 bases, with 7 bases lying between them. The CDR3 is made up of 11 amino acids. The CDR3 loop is CASNESGELFF. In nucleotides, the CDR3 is TGTGCCAGCAACGAGAGCGGGGAGCTGTTTTTT.

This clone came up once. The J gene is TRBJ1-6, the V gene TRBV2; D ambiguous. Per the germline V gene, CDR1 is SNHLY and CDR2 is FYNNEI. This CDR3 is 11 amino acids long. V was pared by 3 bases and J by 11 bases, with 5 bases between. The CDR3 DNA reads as TGTGCCAGCAGTGATTCTGCACCCCTCCACTTT. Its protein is CASSDSAPLHF.

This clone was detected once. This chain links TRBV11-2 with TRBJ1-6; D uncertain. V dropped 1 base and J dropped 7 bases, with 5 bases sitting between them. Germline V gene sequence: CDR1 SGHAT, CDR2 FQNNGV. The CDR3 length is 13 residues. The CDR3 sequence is CASSLVVNSPLHF. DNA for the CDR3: TGTGCCAGCAGCTTAGTCGTGAATTCACCCCTCCACTTT.

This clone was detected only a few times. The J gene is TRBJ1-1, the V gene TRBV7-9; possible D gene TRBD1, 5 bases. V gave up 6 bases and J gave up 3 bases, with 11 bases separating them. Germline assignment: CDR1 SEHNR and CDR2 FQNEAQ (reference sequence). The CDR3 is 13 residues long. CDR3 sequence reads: CASSFRQHTEAFF. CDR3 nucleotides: TGTGCCAGCAGTTTCAGACAGCACACTGAAGCTTTCTTT.

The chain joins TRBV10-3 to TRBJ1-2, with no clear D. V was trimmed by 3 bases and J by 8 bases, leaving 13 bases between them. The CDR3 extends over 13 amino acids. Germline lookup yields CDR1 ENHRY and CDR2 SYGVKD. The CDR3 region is CAISDEKGSGYTF. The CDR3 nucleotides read TGTGCCATCAGTGACGAGAAGGGATCGGGCTACACCTTC.

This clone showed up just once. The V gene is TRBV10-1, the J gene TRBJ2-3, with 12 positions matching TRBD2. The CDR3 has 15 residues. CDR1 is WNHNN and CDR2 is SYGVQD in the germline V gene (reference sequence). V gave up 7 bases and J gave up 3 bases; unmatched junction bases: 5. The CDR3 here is CASIPGLAGTDTQYF. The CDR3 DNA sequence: TGCGCCAGCATTCCGGGACTAGCGGGTACAGATACGCAGTATTTT.

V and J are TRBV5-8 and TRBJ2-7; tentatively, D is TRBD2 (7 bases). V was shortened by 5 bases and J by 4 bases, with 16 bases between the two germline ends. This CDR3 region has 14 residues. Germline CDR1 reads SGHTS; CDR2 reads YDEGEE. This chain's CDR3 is CASRSRRGAYEQYF. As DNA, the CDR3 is TGTGCCAGCAGAAGCCGACGGGGGGCTTACGAGCAGTACTTC.

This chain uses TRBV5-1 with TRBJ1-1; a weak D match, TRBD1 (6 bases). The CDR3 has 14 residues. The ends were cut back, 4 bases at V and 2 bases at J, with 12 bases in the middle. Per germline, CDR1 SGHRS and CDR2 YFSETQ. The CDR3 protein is CASSPTGPNTEAFF. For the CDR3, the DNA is TGCGCCAGCAGCCCGACAGGCCCTAACACTGAAGCTTTCTTT.